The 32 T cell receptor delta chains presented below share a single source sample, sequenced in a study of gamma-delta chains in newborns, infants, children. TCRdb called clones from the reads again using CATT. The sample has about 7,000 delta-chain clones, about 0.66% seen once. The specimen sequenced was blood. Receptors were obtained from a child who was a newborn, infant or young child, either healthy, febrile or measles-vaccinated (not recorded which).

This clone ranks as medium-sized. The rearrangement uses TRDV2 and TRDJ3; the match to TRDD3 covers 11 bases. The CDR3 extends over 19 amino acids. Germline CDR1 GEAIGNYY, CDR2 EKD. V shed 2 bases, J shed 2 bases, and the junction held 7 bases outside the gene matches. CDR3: CACDKLVGGYAWDTRQMFF. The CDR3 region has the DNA TGTGCCTGTGACAAGTTGGTTGGGGGATACGCCTGGGACACCCGACAGATGTTTTTC.

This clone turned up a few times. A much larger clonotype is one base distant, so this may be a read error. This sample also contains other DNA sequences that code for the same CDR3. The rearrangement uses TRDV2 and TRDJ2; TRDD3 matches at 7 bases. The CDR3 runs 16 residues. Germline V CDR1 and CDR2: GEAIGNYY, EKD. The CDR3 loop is CACDTVGYALTAQLFF. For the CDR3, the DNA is TGTGCCTGTGACACCGTAGGATACGCTTTGACGGCACAACTCTTCTTT.

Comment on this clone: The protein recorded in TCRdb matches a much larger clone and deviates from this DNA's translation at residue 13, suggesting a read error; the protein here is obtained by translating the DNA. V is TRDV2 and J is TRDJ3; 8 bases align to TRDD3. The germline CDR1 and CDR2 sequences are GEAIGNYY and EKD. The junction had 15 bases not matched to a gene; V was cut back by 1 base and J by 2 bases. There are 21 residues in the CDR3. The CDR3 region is CACDTPDYWGGSPWDTRQMFF. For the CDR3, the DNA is TGTGCCTGTGACACGCCGGATTACTGGGGGGGTAGCCCCTGGGACACCCGACAGATGTTTTTC.

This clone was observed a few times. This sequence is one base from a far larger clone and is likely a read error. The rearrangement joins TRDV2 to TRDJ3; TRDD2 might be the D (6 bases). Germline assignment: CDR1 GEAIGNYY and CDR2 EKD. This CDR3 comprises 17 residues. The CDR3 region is CACDTVGTSWDSRQMFF. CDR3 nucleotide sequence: TGTGCCTGTGACACCGTCGGGACTTCCTGGGACTCCCGACAGATGTTTTTC.

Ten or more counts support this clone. The CDR3 DNA reads TGTGCCTGTGACAGGCTGGGGGATAACGGCGATAAACTCATCTTT. Translation: CACDRLGDNGDKLIF. The V gene is TRDV2, the J gene TRDJ1; 10 bases align to TRDD3. This CDR3 is 15 amino acids long. Trimming took 2 bases from V and 4 from J; bases not matched to a gene: 6. Germline values: CDR1 GEAIGNYY, CDR2 EKD.

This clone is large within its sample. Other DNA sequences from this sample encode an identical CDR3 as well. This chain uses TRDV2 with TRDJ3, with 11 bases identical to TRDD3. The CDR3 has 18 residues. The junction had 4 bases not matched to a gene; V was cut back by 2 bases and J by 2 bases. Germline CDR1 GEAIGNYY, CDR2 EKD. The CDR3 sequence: CACDKVLGDTWDTRQMFF. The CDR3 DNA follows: TGTGCCTGTGACAAAGTACTGGGGGATACCTGGGACACCCGACAGATGTTTTTC.

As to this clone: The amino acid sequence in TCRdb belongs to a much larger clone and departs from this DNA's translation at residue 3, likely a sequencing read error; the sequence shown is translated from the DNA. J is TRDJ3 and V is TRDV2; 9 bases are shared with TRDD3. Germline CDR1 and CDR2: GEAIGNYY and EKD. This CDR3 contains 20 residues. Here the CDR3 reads CARDLVLGDPGSWDTRQMFF. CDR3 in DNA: TGTGCCCGTGACCTCGTACTGGGGGACCCAGGCTCCTGGGACACCCGACAGATGTTTTTC.

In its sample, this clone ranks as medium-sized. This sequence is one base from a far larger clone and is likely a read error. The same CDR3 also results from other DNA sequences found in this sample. The CDR3 bases are TGTGCCTGTGACCGACTGGGGGATAACTCCTGGGACACCCGACAGATGTTTTTC. Protein: CACDRLGDNSWDTRQMFF. The genes are TRDV2 and TRDJ3; TRDD3 matches at 11 bases. This CDR3 is 18 amino acids long. Germline V gives CDR1 GEAIGNYY, CDR2 EKD. Trimming cost V 3 bases and J 0 bases; bases outside gene matches: 3.

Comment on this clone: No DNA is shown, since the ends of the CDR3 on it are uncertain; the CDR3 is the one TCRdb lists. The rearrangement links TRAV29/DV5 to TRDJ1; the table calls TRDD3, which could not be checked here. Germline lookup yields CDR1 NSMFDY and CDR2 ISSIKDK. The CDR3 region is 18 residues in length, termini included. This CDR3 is CSVLLCSKRGGYTDKLIF.

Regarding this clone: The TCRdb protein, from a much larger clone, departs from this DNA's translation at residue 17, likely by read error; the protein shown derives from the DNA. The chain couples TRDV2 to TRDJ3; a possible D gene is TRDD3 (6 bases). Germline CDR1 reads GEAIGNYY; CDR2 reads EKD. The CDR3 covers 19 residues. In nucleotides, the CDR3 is TGTGCCTGTGACACCGTGGGGGCCCACCTCTCCTGGGACACCCGACAGACGTTTTTC. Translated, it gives CACDTVGAHLSWDTRQTFF.

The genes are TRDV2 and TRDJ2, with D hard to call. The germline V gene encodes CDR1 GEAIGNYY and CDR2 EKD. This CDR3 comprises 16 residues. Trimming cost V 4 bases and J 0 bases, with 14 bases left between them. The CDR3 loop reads CACDTVYDTLTAQLFF. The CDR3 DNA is TGTGCCTGTGATACCGTTTATGACACTTTGACAGCACAACTCTTCTTT.

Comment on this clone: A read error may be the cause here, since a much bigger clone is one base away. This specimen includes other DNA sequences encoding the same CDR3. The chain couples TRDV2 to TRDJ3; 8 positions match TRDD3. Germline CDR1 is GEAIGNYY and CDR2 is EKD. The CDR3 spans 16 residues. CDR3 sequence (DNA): TGTGCCTGTGACATCATGGGGGATCAAGACACCCGCCAGATGTTTTTC. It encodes CACDIMGDQDTRQMFF.

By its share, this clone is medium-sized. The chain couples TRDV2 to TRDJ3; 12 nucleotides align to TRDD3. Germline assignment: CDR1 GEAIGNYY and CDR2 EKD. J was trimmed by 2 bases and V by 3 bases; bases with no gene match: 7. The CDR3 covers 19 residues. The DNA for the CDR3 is TGTGCCTGTGACGTACTGGGGGATACTGGCGCCTGGGACACCCGACAGATGTTTTTC. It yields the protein CACDVLGDTGAWDTRQMFF.

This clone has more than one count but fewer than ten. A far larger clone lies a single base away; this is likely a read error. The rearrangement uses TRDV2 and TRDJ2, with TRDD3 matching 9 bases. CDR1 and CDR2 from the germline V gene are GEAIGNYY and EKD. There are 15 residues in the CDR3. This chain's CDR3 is CARDILGDLTAQLFF. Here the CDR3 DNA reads TGTGCCCGTGACATACTGGGGGATTTGACAGCACAACTCTTCTTT.

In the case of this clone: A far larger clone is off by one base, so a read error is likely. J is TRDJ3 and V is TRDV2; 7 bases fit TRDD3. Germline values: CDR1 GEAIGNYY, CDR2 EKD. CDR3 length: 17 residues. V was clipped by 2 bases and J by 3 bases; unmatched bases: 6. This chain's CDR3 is CACDSTGVYWDTRQMFF. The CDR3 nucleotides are TGTGCCTGTGACAGTACTGGGGTATACTGGGACACCCGACAGATGTTTTTC.

CDR3 residues: CACDTVRDTAQLFF. CDR3 in DNA: TGTGCCTGTGACACCGTGAGGGATACGGCACAACTCTTCTTT. J is TRDJ2 and V is TRDV2; TRDD3 aligns across 8 bases. Germline CDR1 is GEAIGNYY and CDR2 is EKD. There are 14 residues in the CDR3. The V gene end was trimmed by 0 bases and the J gene end by 8 bases; junction bases not matched to a gene: 4.

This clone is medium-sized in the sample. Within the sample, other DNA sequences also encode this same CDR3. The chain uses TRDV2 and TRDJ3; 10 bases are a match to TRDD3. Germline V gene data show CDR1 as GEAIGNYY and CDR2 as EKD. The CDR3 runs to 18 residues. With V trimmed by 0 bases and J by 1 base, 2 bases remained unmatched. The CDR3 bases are TGTGCCTGTGACACCGGGGGATACGCGTCCTGGGACACCCGACAGATGTTTTTC. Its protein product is CACDTGGYASWDTRQMFF.

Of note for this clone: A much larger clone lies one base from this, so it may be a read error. This chain's CDR3 is CACDPVGTGVYKRRTDKLIF. In DNA, the CDR3 is TGTGCCTGTGACCCGGTTGGAACTGGGGTATATAAGAGGCGTACCGATAAACTCATCTTT. This rearrangement joins TRDV2 to TRDJ1; 7 nucleotides align to TRDD3. V shed 3 bases, J shed 2 bases, and the junction held 23 bases outside the gene matches. Germline V lookup: CDR1 GEAIGNYY, CDR2 EKD. There are 20 residues in the CDR3.

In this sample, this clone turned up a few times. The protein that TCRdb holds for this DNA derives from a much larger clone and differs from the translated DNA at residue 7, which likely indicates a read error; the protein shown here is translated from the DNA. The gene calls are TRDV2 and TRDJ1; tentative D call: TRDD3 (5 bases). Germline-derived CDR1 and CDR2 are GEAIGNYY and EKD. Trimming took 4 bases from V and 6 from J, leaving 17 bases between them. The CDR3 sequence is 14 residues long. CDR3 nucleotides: TGTGCCTGTGATCCACTGTGGGATCCTTATAAACTCATCTTT. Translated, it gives CACDPLWDPYKLIF.

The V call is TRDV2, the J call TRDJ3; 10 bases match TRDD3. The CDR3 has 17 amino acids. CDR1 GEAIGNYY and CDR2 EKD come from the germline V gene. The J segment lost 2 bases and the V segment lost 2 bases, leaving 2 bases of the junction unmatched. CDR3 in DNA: TGTGCCTGTGACAAACTGGGGGATGCCTGGGACACCCGACAGATGTTTTTC. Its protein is CACDKLGDAWDTRQMFF.

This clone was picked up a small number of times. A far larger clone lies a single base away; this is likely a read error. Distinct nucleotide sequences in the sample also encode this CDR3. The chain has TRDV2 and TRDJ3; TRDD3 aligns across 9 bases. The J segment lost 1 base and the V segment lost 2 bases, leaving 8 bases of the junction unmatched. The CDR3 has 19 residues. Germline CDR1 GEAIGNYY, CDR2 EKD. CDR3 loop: CACDKLGDRRSWDTRQMFF. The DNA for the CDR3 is TGTGCCTGTGACAAACTGGGGGACCGACGTTCCTGGGACACCCGACAGATGTTTTTC.

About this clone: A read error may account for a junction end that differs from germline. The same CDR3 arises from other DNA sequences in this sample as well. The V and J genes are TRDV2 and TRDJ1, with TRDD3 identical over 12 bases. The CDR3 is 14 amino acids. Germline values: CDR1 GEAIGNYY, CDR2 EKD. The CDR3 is CACDTGGYTDKLIF. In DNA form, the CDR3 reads TGTGCCTGTGATACTGGGGGATACACTGATAAACTCATCTTT.

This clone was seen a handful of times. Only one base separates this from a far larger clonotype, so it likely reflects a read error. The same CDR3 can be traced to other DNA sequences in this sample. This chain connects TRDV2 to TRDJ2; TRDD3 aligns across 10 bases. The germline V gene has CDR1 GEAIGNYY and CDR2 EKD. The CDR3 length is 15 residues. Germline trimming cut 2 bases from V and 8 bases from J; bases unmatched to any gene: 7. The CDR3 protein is CACDKLGDSAAQLFF. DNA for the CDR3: TGTGCCTGTGACAAACTGGGGGATTCCGCGGCACAACTCTTCTTT.

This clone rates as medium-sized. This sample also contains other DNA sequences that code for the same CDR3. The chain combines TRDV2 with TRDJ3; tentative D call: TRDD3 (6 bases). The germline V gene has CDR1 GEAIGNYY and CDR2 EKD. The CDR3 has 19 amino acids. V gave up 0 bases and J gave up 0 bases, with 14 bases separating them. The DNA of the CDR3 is TGTGCCTGTGACACCGTGGGGGCCCACCTCTCCTGGGACACCCGACAGATGTTTTTC. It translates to CACDTVGAHLSWDTRQMFF.

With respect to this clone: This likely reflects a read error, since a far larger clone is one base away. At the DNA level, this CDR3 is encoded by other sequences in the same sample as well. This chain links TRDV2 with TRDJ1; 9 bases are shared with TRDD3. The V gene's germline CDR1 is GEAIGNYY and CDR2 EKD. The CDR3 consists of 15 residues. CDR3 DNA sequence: TGTGCCTGTGACACACTGGGGGAGTACACTGATAAACTCATCTTT. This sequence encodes CACDTLGEYTDKLIF.

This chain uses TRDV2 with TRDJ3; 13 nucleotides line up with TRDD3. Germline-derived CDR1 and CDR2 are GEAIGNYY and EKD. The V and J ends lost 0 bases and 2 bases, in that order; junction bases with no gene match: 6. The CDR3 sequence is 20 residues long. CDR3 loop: CACDTGNWGIRAWDTRQMFF. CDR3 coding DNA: TGTGCCTGTGACACCGGAAACTGGGGGATACGGGCCTGGGACACCCGACAGATGTTTTTC.

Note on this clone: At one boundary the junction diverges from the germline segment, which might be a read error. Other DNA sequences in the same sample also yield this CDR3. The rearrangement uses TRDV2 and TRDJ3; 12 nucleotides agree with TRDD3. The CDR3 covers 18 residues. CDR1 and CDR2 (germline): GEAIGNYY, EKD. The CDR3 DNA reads TGTGCCTGCGACACCGTACTGGGGGATACCCGGGATACCCGACAGATGTTTTTC. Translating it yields CACDTVLGDTRDTRQMFF.

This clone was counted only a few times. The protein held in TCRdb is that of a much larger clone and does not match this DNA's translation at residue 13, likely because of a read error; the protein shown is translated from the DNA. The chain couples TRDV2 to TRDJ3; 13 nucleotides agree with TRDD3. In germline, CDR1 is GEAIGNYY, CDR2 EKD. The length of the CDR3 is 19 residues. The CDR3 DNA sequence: TGTGCCTGTGACAAAGTACTGGGGGATACGTCCTGGGGCACCCGACAGATGTTTTTC. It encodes CACDKVLGDTSWGTRQMFF.

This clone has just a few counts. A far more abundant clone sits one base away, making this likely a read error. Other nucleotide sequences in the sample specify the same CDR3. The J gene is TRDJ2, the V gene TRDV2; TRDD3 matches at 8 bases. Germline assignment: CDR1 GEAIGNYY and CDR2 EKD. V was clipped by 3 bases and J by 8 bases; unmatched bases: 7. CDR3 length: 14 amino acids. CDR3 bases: TGTGCCTGTGACCCATTGGGGGATGGGGCACAACTCTTCTTT. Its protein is CACDPLGDGAQLFF.

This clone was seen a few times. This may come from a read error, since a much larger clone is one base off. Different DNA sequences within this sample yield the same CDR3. CDR3 amino acids: CACDVLGDRTWDTRQMFF. For the CDR3, the DNA is TGTGCCTGTGACGTACTGGGGGATAGAACCTGGGATACCCGACAGATGTTTTTC. J is TRDJ3 and V is TRDV2, with 11 bases that match TRDD3. The CDR3 loop spans 18 amino acids. The germline V gene encodes CDR1 GEAIGNYY and CDR2 EKD.

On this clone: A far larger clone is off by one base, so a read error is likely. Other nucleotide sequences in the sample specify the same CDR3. In nucleotides, the CDR3 is TGTGCCTGTGACATACTGGGGGACTTGACAGCACAACTCTTCTTT. It encodes CACDILGDLTAQLFF. This chain links TRDV2 with TRDJ2; 9 bases are a match to TRDD3. The trim removed 2 bases at V and 2 bases at J, leaving 2 bases unmatched. CDR3 size: 15 residues. CDR1 GEAIGNYY and CDR2 EKD come from the germline V gene.

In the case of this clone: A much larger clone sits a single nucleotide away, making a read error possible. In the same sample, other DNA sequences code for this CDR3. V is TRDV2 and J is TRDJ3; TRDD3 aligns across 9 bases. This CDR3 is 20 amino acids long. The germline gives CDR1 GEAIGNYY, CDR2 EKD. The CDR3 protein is CACDTFTGGPLTWDTRQMFF. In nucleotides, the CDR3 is TGTGCCTGTGACACTTTTACTGGGGGACCCCTGACCTGGGACACCCGCCAGATGTTTTTC.